Presented here are 18 T cell receptor beta chains from one specimen sequenced in a study of T cell responses to AZD1222 COVID-19 vaccine. This table comes from immunoSEQ multiplex PCR, and its TCRdb copy is limited to in-frame clones, with some not included. This table holds around 120,000 clones, approximately 92% found once. Sequenced here: peripheral blood, sampled on day 0 of AZD1222 vaccination. Source of these receptors: an adult in good health.

The chain joins TRBV28 to TRBJ1-2, with D uncertain. CDR3 length: 10 residues. Trimming removed 6 bases from V and 7 bases from J, with 6 bases in between. Germline CDR1 MDHEN, CDR2 SYDVKM. For the CDR3, the DNA is TGTGCCAGCAGATTGGGTGGCTACACCTTC. Its translation is CASRLGGYTF.

The chain combines TRBV29-1 with TRBJ1-1; 11 bases match TRBD1. The J segment lost 6 bases and the V segment lost 6 bases, leaving 9 bases of the junction unmatched. The CDR3 extends over 14 amino acids. Germline CDR1 reads SQVTM; CDR2 reads ANQGSEA. CDR3 nucleotide sequence: TGCAGCGTCAGGACAGGGGGCTTCAAGGCTGAAGCTTTCTTT. Translation: CSVRTGGFKAEAFF.

This sequence joins TRBV7-6 and TRBJ2-7; 11 bases are a match to TRBD2. CDR1 and CDR2 from the germline V gene are SGHVS and FNYEAQ. The CDR3 spans 15 residues. V was clipped by 0 bases and J by 4 bases; unmatched bases: 2. The CDR3 nucleotides are TGTGCCAGCAGCTTAGCGGGACTAGCGGATTACGAGCAGTACTTC. It yields the protein CASSLAGLADYEQYF.

The chain joins TRBV5-1 to TRBJ2-2; weak D call: TRBD1 (6 bases). This CDR3 spans 14 amino acids. Germline V gene sequence: CDR1 SGHRS, CDR2 YFSETQ. The ends were cut back, 3 bases at V and 8 bases at J, with 14 bases in the middle. In DNA form, the CDR3 reads TGCGCCAGCAGCTCACAGGGTTTATCGGGGGAGCTGTTTTTT. Translated, it gives CASSSQGLSGELFF. Filled out from reference TRBV5-1 and TRBJ2-2, the complete variable domain reads KAGVTQTPRYLIKTRGQQVTLSCSPISGHRSVSWYQQTPGQGLQFLFEYFSETQRNKGNFPGRFSGRQFSNSRSEMNVSTLELGDSALYLCASSSQGLSGELFFGEGSRLTVL.

This rearrangement joins TRBV3-1 (or the pseudogene TRBV3-2) to TRBJ2-5, with D possibly TRBD2 on 6 matching bases. Trimming left V 4 bases short and J 6 bases short, with 15 bases between. Germline V CDR1 and CDR2: LGHDT, YNNKEL (reference sequence). The CDR3 has 14 residues. CDR3 sequence: CASSRSWGEKTQYF. The CDR3 DNA sequence: TGTGCCAGCAGCCGCTCGTGGGGGGAAAAGACCCAGTACTTC.

This rearrangement joins TRBV18 to TRBJ2-7; 9 nucleotides match TRBD1. Unmatched junction bases numbered 6, after V lost 3 bases and J lost 3 bases. The germline CDR1 and CDR2 sequences are KGHSH and LQKENI. The CDR3 is 15 amino acids. For the CDR3, the DNA is TGTGCCAGCTCACCCGACAGGGGGTTCGTCTACGAGCAGTACTTC. Its protein product is CASSPDRGFVYEQYF.

This chain uses TRBV28 with TRBJ1-2; TRBD1 agrees at 9 bases. The CDR3 runs to 16 residues. The germline gives CDR1 MDHEN, CDR2 SYDVKM. J lost 2 bases, V lost 6 bases, and 10 bases had no gene match. CDR3 residues: CASRAPGQGNNYGYTF. In DNA, the CDR3 is TGTGCCAGCAGGGCACCGGGACAGGGCAACAACTATGGCTACACCTTC.

This chain joins TRBV6-6 and TRBJ1-5, with D perhaps matching TRBD1 (5 bases). The V end lost 2 bases, the J end lost 1 base, and 9 bases lay between the germline ends. Germline CDR1 MNHNY, CDR2 SVGAGI (reference sequence). The CDR3 is made up of 15 amino acids. Written as DNA, the CDR3 is TGTGCCAGCAGTTACGGGAGGGGAAGCAATCAGCCCCAGCATTTT. Protein product: CASSYGRGSNQPQHF.

V gene TRBV2 combines with J gene TRBJ2-7, with D possibly called TRBD1 or TRBD2 (5 bases each). CDR3 size: 14 residues. Trimming pared 7 bases from V and 1 base from J, leaving 14 bases between. CDR1 and CDR2 (germline): SNHLY, FYNNEI. The CDR3 DNA reads TGTGCCAGCAAACCCGGGACGGAATCCTACGAGCAGTACTTC. This gives the protein CASKPGTESYEQYF.

The chain couples TRBV10-2 to TRBJ1-1, with D uncertain. The CDR3 is 12 residues long. Per the germline V gene, CDR1 is WSHSY and CDR2 is SAAADI. V was cut by 1 base and J by 5 bases, with 5 bases left in between. The CDR3 here is CASSELRTEAFF. As DNA, the CDR3 is TGCGCCAGCAGTGAGTTAAGAACTGAAGCTTTCTTT.

The rearrangement joins TRBV9 to TRBJ2-2; D call uncertain. The germline CDR1 and CDR2 sequences are SGDLS and YYNGEE. With 0 bases removed from V and 0 bases from J, the gap between germline ends came to 9 bases. The CDR3 covers 16 residues. As DNA, the CDR3 is TGTGCCAGCAGCGTAGAGCCGAACCCGAACACCGGGGAGCTGTTTTTT. Its protein product is CASSVEPNPNTGELFF.

The chain uses TRBV19 and TRBJ2-7; TRBD2 matches 15 bases. Trimming removed 5 bases from V and 3 bases from J; junction bases left unmatched: 11. This CDR3 contains 18 residues. Germline CDR1 reads LNHDA; CDR2 reads SQIVND (reference sequence). DNA of the CDR3: TGTGCCAGTAGTTCCGCGGGACTAGCGGGGGGAGCTTACTACGAGCAGTACTTC. It specifies CASSSAGLAGGAYYEQYF.

The chain recombines TRBV28 with TRBJ1-1, with 7 bases identical to TRBD1. Germline V CDR1 and CDR2: MDHEN, SYDVKM. V shed 6 bases, J shed 11 bases, and the junction held 18 bases outside the gene matches. This CDR3 is built from 15 residues. As DNA, the CDR3 is TGTGCCAGCAGCTATTACACAGGGGCGCGGGGGCAGGCTTTCTTT. As protein: CASSYYTGARGQAFF.

The chain's CDR3 is CASSPMLYGGRTGELFF. In DNA form, the CDR3 reads TGTGCCAGCTCACCGATGCTGTACGGGGGGCGAACCGGGGAGCTGTTTTTT. The chain employs TRBV18 and TRBJ2-2, with a tentative D call TRBD2 (7 bases). The CDR3 has 17 amino acids. Germline V gene sequence: CDR1 KGHSH, CDR2 LQKENI. The V gene lost 3 bases and the J gene lost 5 bases, with 19 bases spanning the gap.

This chain uses TRBV2 with TRBJ1-2, with 9 bases aligning to TRBD1. J gave up 4 bases and V 5 bases, and 8 bases lay outside the gene matches. This CDR3 contains 15 residues. Germline V gives CDR1 SNHLY, CDR2 FYNNEI. The chain's CDR3 is CASSSPGTGTYGYTF. CDR3 nucleotides: TGTGCCAGCAGTAGTCCCGGGACAGGGACCTATGGCTACACCTTC. The entire variable domain, with the rest obtained from reference TRBV2 and TRBJ1-2, is as follows: EPEVTQTPSHQVTQMGQEVILRCVPISNHLYFYWYRQILGQKVEFLVSFYNNEISEKSEIFDDQFSVERPDGSNFTLKIRSTKLEDSAMYFCASSSPGTGTYGYTFGSGTRLTVV.

This clone was picked up a small number of times. The V call is TRBV27, the J call TRBJ2-2, with D hard to call. Germline lookup yields CDR1 MNHEY and CDR2 SMNVEV (reference sequence). This CDR3 spans 15 amino acids. Trimming left V 2 bases short and J 2 bases short, with 9 bases between. CDR3 sequence: CASSLGWGNTGELFF. The CDR3 region has the DNA TGTGCCAGCAGTTTAGGGTGGGGAAACACCGGGGAGCTGTTTTTT.

The gene calls are TRBV5-1 and TRBJ1-1; a possible D gene is TRBD1 (5 bases). The V end was cut by 3 bases, the J end by 2 bases, with 11 bases between. The CDR3 extends over 14 amino acids. CDR1 and CDR2 from the germline V gene are SGHRS and YFSETQ. The CDR3 reads CASSWTLSNTEAFF. CDR3 nucleotide sequence: TGCGCCAGCAGCTGGACACTTTCCAACACTGAAGCTTTCTTT.

V and J are TRBV6-5 and TRBJ1-6; 7 bases agree with TRBD1. The CDR3 has 16 residues. Germline V gives CDR1 MNHEY, CDR2 SVGAGI. The trim removed 4 bases at V and 6 bases at J, leaving 9 bases unmatched. CDR3 residues: CASSSSTGTVNSPLHF. In nucleotides, the CDR3 is TGTGCCAGCAGTTCAAGTACCGGGACAGTTAATTCACCCCTCCACTTT.